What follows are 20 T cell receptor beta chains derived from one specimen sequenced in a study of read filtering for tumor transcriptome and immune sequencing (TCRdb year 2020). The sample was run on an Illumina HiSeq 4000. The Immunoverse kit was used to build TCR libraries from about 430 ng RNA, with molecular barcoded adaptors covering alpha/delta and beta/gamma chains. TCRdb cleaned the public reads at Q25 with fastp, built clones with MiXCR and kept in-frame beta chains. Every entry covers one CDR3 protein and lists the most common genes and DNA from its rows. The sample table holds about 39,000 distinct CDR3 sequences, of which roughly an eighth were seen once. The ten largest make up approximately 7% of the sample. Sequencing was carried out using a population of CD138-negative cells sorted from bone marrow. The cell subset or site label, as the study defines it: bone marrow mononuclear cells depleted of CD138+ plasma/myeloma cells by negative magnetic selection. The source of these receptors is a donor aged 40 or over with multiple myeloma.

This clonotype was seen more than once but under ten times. DNA of the CDR3: TGTGCCAGCAGCTTAGGCAGTGACACCGGGGAGCTGTTTTTT. This gives the protein CASSLGSDTGELFF. The chain employs TRBV7-9 and TRBJ2-2; D gene ambiguous. V was cut by 1 base and J by 3 bases, with 6 bases left in between. CDR3 length equals 14 residues. Per germline, CDR1 SEHNR and CDR2 FQNEAQ (reference sequence).

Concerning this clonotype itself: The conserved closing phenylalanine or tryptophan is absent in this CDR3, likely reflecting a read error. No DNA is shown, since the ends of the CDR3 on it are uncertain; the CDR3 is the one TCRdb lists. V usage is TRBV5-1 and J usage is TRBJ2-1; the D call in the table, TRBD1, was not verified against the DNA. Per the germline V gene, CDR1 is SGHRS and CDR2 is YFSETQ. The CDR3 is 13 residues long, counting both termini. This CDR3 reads CASSSQPGYEQIS.

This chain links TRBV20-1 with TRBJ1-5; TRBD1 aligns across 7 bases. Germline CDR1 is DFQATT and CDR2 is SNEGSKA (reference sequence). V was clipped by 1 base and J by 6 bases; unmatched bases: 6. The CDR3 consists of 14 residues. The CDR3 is CSARVQGLLQPQHF. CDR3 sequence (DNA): TGCAGTGCTAGAGTACAGGGGTTACTTCAGCCCCAGCATTTT.

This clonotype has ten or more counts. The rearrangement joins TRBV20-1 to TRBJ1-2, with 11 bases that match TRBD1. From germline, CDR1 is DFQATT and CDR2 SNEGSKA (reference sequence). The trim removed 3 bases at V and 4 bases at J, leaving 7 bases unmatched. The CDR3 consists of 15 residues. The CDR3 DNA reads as TGCAGTGCTAGCCCGCGGACAGGGGGCGGCTATGGCTACACCTTC. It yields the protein CSASPRTGGGYGYTF.

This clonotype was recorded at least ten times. The CDR3 nucleotides are TGTGCCAGCAGCAGGGAGGGCCGAGCCTACAATGAGCAGTTCTTC. This translates into CASSREGRAYNEQFF. V and J are TRBV6-5 and TRBJ2-1, with TRBD2 matching 7 bases. The CDR3 is 15 residues long. Germline CDR1 is MNHEY and CDR2 is SVGAGI. V was pared by 6 bases and J by 2 bases, with 7 bases of the junction left unmatched.

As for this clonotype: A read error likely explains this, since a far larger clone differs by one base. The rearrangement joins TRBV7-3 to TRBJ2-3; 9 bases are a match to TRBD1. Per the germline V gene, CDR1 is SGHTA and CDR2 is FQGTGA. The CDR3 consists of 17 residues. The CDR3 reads CACSLGGQGSPADTQYF. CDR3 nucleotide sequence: TGTGCCTGCAGCTTAGGGGGACAGGGCAGCCCCGCAGATACGCAGTATTTT.

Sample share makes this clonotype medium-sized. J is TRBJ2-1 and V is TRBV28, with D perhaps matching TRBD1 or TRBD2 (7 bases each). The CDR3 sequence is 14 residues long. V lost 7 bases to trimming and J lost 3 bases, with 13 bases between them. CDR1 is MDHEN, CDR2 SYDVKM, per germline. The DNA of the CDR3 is TGTGCCAGCAACAGGGGAGGGAACTACAATGAGCAGTTCTTC. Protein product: CASNRGGNYNEQFF.

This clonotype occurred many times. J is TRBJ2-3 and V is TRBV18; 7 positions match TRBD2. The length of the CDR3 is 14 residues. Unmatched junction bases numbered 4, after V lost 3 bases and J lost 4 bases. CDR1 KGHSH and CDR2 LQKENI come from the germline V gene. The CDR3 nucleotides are TGTGCCAGCTCACCGGGCGGGAGTGCAGATACGCAGTATTTT. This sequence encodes CASSPGGSADTQYF. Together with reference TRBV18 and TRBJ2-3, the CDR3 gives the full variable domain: NAGVMQNPRHLVRRRGQEARLRCSPMKGHSHVYWYRQLPEEGLKFMVYLQKENIIDESGMPKERFSAEFPKEGPSILRIQQVVRGDSAAYFCASSPGGSADTQYFGPGTRLTVL.

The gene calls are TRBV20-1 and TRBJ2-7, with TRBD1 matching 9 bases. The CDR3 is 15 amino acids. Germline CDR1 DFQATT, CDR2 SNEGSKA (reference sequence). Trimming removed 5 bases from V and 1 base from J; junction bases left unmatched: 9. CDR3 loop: CSAWNRGRGSYEQYF. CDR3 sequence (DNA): TGCAGTGCTTGGAACAGGGGGCGCGGGTCCTACGAGCAGTACTTC.

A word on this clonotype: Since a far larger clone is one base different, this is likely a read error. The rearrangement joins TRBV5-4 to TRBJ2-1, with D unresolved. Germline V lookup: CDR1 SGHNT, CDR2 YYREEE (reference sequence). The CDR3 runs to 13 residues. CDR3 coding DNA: TGTGCCAGCAGCTTGCCGGCCGGACCAGAGCGGTTCTTC. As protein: CASSLPAGPERFF.

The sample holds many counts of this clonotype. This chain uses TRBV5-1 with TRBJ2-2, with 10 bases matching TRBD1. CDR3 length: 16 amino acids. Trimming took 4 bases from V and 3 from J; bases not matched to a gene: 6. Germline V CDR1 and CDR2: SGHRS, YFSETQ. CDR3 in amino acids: CASSVRQGAYTGELFF. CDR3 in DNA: TGCGCCAGCAGCGTAAGACAGGGGGCGTACACCGGGGAGCTGTTTTTT.

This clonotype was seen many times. CDR3 in amino acids: CASSSQHRADTQYF. The DNA for the CDR3 is TGTGCCAGCAGCTCTCAGCATCGCGCAGATACGCAGTATTTT. The V call is TRBV11-2, the J call TRBJ2-3; no firm D call. The germline V gene has CDR1 SGHAT and CDR2 FQNNGV. The CDR3 contains 14 residues. Trimming shortened V by 4 bases and J by 4 bases, and 12 bases separated the two germline ends.

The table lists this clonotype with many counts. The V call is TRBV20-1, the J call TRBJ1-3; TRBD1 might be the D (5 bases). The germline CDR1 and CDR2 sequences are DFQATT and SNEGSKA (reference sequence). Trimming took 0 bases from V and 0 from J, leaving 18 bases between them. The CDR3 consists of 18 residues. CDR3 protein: CSARDPRDQFLSGNTIYF. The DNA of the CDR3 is TGCAGTGCTAGAGATCCCCGGGACCAATTCCTCTCTGGAAACACCATATATTTT.

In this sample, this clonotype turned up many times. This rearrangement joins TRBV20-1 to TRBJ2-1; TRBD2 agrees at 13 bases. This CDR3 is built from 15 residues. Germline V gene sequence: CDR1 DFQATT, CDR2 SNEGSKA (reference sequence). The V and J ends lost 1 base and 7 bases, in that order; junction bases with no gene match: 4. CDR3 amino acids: CSARVGTSGMNEQFF. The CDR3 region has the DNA TGCAGTGCTAGAGTCGGGACTAGCGGGATGAATGAGCAGTTCTTC.

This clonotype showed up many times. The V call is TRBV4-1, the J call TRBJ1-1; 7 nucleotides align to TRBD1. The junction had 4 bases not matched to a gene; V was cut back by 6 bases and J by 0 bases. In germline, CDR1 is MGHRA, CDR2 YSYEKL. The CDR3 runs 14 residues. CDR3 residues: CASSRQGLNTEAFF. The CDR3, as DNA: TGCGCCAGCAGTCGACAGGGCCTGAACACTGAAGCTTTCTTT.

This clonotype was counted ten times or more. CDR3 in DNA: TGTGCCAGCAGACAACGGACAGGAGAGACCCAGTACTTC. Translated, it gives CASRQRTGETQYF. The gene calls are TRBV6-6 and TRBJ2-5; 7 bases align to TRBD1. Germline V CDR1 and CDR2: MNHNY, SVGAGI (reference sequence). V lost 6 bases and J lost 4; bases outside the gene matches: 5. The CDR3 extends over 13 amino acids.

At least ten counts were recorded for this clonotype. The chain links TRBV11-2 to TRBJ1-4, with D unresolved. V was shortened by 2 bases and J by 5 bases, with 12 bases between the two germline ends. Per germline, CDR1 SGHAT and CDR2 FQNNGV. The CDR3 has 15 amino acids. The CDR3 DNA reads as TGTGCCAGCAGCTTATCGTGGCAGGCGAATGAAAAACTGTTTTTT. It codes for CASSLSWQANEKLFF.

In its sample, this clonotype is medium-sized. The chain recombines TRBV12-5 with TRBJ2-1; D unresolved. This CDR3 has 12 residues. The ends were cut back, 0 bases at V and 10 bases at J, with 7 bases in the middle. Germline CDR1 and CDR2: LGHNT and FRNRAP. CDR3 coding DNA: TGTGCTAGTGGTTTGGTACTGGGGGAGCAGTTCTTC. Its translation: CASGLVLGEQFF.

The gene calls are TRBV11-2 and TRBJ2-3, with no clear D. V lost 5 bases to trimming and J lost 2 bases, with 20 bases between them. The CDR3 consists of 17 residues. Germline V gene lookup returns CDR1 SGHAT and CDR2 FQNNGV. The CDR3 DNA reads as TGTGCCAGCAGCGAGAGTCCCACGGGCTTTTCCACAGATACGCAGTATTTT. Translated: CASSESPTGFSTDTQYF.

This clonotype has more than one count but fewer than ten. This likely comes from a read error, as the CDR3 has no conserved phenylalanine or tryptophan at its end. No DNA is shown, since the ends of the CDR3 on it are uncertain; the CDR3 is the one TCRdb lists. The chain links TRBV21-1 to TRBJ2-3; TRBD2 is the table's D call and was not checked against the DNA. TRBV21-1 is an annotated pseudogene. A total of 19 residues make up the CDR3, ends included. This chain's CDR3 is CASGQGQTSGHPGTDTQYL.